This T cell receptor (beta chain) was sequenced in a study of blood T cell repertoires in COVID-19. The wider study: Some COVID-19 samples were acute and others convalescent; all came from the United States, Italy and Spain. Sources were T cells, B-cell-depleted T cells, or PBMCs; the material itself was cDNA or gDNA.

Allocation to cohorts depended on clinical history reported by the participants. The trim removed 4 bases at V and 5 bases at J, leaving 9 bases unmatched. The CDR3 spans 15 residues. Germline loops: CDR1 LGHDT, CDR2 YNNKEL (reference sequence). This clone came up a few times. As processed by the authors: How many nucleated cells were present was estimated from reference gene primer amplification. The table came from immunoSEQ multiplex PCR; TCRdb's copy has only in-frame clones and leaves some out. That table gives V, J and clone size, and the DNA gave D and trimming. The sample has approximately 160,000 clones, about 90% seen once.

The rearrangement links TRBV3-1 (or the pseudogene TRBV3-2) to TRBJ2-3, with TRBD2 matching over 7 bases. The receptor's source is a woman in her fifties or sixties who had recovered from COVID-19. The specimen was PBMCs or T cells enriched from blood (not recorded which). The CDR3 spells CASSRSVGGGDTQYF. The CDR3 bases are TGTGCCAGCAGCCGCTCAGTGGGGGGGGGAGATACGCAGTATTTT.